Below, 13 T cell receptor beta chains from the same sample are listed, as sequenced in a study of T cells in localized non-small cell lung cancer. Sequencing was performed with immunoSEQ multiplex PCR; in TCRdb, only in-frame clones are kept and a portion is missing. The sample has 60,000 to 75,000 clones, 70% to 90% seen once. Sequences were derived from peripheral blood, sampled before any cancer treatment. Every receptor here comes from a female donor of 60 years or more with stage I lung adenocarcinoma.

The chain uses TRBV19 and TRBJ1-6; maybe TRBD1 (5 bases). V was shortened by 6 bases and J by 8 bases, with 8 bases between the two germline ends. Germline assignment: CDR1 LNHDA and CDR2 SQIVND (reference sequence). The CDR3 is 12 amino acids. CDR3 coding DNA: TGTGCCAGTAGCTGGGGGGATTCACCCCTCCACTTT. It translates to CASSWGDSPLHF.

The gene calls are TRBV13 and TRBJ2-5; D is possibly TRBD2 (5 bases). Germline-derived CDR1 and CDR2 are PRHDT and FYEKMQ (reference sequence). V dropped 3 bases and J dropped 2 bases, with 7 bases sitting between them. This CDR3 has 13 residues. In nucleotides, the CDR3 is TGTGCCAGCAGCTTCCAGCGGCAAGAGACCCAGTACTTC. Translating it yields CASSFQRQETQYF.

The chain links TRBV11-3 to TRBJ2-2; D may be TRBD1 (5 bases). Deletions cut 5 bases from V and 6 bases from J, with 13 bases between. This CDR3 has 14 amino acids. Germline CDR1 reads SGHNT; CDR2 reads YENEEA. This CDR3 reads CASSPNPGSGELFF. The CDR3, as DNA: TGTGCCAGCAGCCCGAATCCAGGGTCCGGGGAGCTGTTTTTT.

V and J are TRBV5-1 and TRBJ1-6; D not certain. Per germline, CDR1 SGHRS and CDR2 YFSETQ. The CDR3 consists of 14 residues. Trimming took off 4 bases at V and 13 bases at J, with 18 bases between the two ends. The CDR3 sequence: CASSVQVEVGPLHF. For the CDR3, the DNA is TGCGCCAGCAGCGTTCAGGTGGAAGTCGGGCCCCTCCACTTT.

The V gene is TRBV6-5, the J gene TRBJ2-1; 8 bases line up with TRBD2. Germline lookup yields CDR1 MNHEY and CDR2 SVGAGI. V was clipped by 2 bases and J by 7 bases; unmatched bases: 4. The CDR3 is 14 amino acids. The CDR3 nucleotides read TGTGCCAGCAGTTACCGGGAGGGGGGGAATGAGCAGTTCTTC. It specifies CASSYREGGNEQFF.

This chain links TRBV9 with TRBJ2-1; perhaps TRBD2 as D (8 bases). The ends were cut back, 6 bases at V and 4 bases at J, with 23 bases in the middle. The CDR3 length is 17 residues. Germline V gene lookup returns CDR1 SGDLS and CDR2 YYNGEE. The chain's CDR3 is CASILPGGLEGYNEQFF. CDR3 sequence (DNA): TGTGCCAGCATACTCCCAGGGGGACTAGAGGGATACAATGAGCAGTTCTTC. The whole variable domain, filled in from reference TRBV9 and TRBJ2-1, reads DSGVTQTPKHLITATGQRVTLRCSPRSGDLSVYWYQQSLDQGLQFLIQYYNGEERAKGNILERFSAQQFPDLHSELNLSSLELGDSALYFCASILPGGLEGYNEQFFGPGTRLTVL.

The genes are TRBV2 and TRBJ1-1; D call uncertain. From germline, CDR1 is SNHLY and CDR2 FYNNEI. The germline V and J ends were trimmed by 6 bases and 1 base, with 9 bases remaining between them. The CDR3 extends over 13 amino acids. In DNA, the CDR3 is TGTGCCAGCAGATTGACCGAGAACACTGAAGCTTTCTTT. It translates to CASRLTENTEAFF.

The CDR3 here is CASSWDSQETQYF. CDR3 coding DNA: TGTGCCAGCAGCTGGGACAGTCAAGAGACCCAGTACTTC. V and J are TRBV5-4 and TRBJ2-5, with 7 bases matching TRBD1. Germline-derived CDR1 and CDR2 are SGHNT and YYREEE (reference sequence). With 3 bases clipped from V and 2 bases from J, the junction kept 1 base outside the gene matches. CDR3 length: 13 residues.

This chain joins TRBV15 and TRBJ2-3, with 7 bases identical to TRBD2. Germline loops: CDR1 LNHNV, CDR2 YYDKDF (reference sequence). CDR3 length equals 18 residues. V was pared by 0 bases and J by 3 bases, with 12 bases of the junction left unmatched. CDR3 nucleotides: TGTGCCACCAGCAGAGATCCCGGGCCTAGCGGAATAACAGATACGCAGTATTTT. Translation gives CATSRDPGPSGITDTQYF. The variable domain in full, with the rest retrieved from reference TRBV15 and TRBJ2-3, is DAMVIQNPRYQVTQFGKPVTLSCSQTLNHNVMYWYQQKSSQAPKLLFHYYDKDFNNEADTPDNFQSRRPNTSFCFLDIRSPGLGDTAMYLCATSRDPGPSGITDTQYFGPGTRLTVL.

The J gene is TRBJ1-2, the V gene TRBV5-4, with D perhaps matching TRBD1 (5 bases). The CDR3 has 13 amino acids. Trimming took 3 bases from V and 8 from J, leaving 14 bases between them. CDR1 and CDR2 (germline): SGHNT, YYREEE (reference sequence). The DNA for the CDR3 is TGTGCCAGCAGCTGGGGACGTGAAGGGGGCTACACCTTC. The encoded protein is CASSWGREGGYTF.

The chain joins TRBV7-2 to TRBJ2-7; TRBD2 matches at 12 bases. Looked up from germline, CDR1 is SGHTA and CDR2 is FQGNSA. J gave up 7 bases and V 4 bases, and 17 bases lay outside the gene matches. There are 18 residues in the CDR3. The CDR3 is CASSSKTSGGAGVREQYF. The CDR3 nucleotides read TGTGCCAGCAGCTCCAAGACTAGCGGGGGCGCCGGGGTGAGAGAGCAGTACTTC.

The genes are TRBV10-3 and TRBJ1-2, with unresolved D. The CDR3 consists of 14 residues. V lost 5 bases and J lost 4, with 14 bases in between. CDR1 is ENHRY, CDR2 SYGVKD, per germline. The CDR3 DNA follows: TGTGCCATCAGTAGGGCTCGGGAGGGCTATGGCTACACCTTC. This sequence encodes CAISRAREGYGYTF.

CDR3 in DNA: TGTGCCTGGAGACGGACAGGGTATGGGAATGGCTACACCTTC. Translating gives CAWRRTGYGNGYTF. The V and J genes are TRBV30 and TRBJ1-2; 8 bases align to TRBD1. CDR1 is GTSNPN, CDR2 SVGIG, per germline (reference sequence). CDR3 size: 14 residues. The junction had 9 bases not matched to a gene; V was cut back by 3 bases and J by 6 bases.